Each of the 5 T cell receptor beta chains below was sequenced from the same sample in a study of cytomegalovirus exposure and HLA in healthy donors. The PCR had 60 Vbeta and 13 Jbeta primers. Profiling relied on immunoSEQ multiplex PCR, and the TCRdb table lists in-frame clones only, not all of them. The sample lists under 150,000 clones, 75% to 85% seen once, with 2.5% to 3.5% in the top ten. The material sequenced was PBMCs. The receptor set was obtained from a male donor in good health and CMV-seronegative.

This clone was picked up one time. This rearrangement joins TRBV6-5 to TRBJ1-4; 7 bases match TRBD1. The junction had 9 bases not matched to a gene; V was cut back by 8 bases and J by 6 bases. Per the germline V gene, CDR1 is MNHEY and CDR2 is SVGAGI. The CDR3 spans 14 residues. The CDR3 loop reads CASQKGARDEKLFF. The CDR3 DNA reads TGTGCCAGCCAGAAGGGGGCTAGGGATGAAAAACTGTTTTTT.

This clone was detected once. The chain links TRBV6-4 to TRBJ2-2, with TRBD2 identical over 11 bases. With 6 bases clipped from V and 6 bases from J, the junction kept 9 bases outside the gene matches. In germline, CDR1 is MRHNA, CDR2 SNTAGT. The CDR3 length is 16 residues. CDR3 coding DNA: TGTGCCAGCAGCGGGACTAGCGGTGGCCCTGCCGGGGAGCTGTTTTTT. It codes for CASSGTSGGPAGELFF.

The chain is built from TRBV9 and TRBJ2-2, with 9 bases identical to TRBD1. The V gene's germline CDR1 is SGDLS and CDR2 YYNGEE. J lost 2 bases, V lost 3 bases, and 2 bases had no gene match. The CDR3 has 15 amino acids. The CDR3 nucleotides are TGTGCCAGCAGCGGGGGACAGGGCAACACCGGGGAGCTGTTTTTT. It yields the protein CASSGGQGNTGELFF.

A single count supports this clone. The rearrangement links TRBV28 to TRBJ1-5; no clear D. This CDR3 spans 14 amino acids. Trimming removed 6 bases at V and 1 base at J, with 10 bases between. Per germline, CDR1 MDHEN and CDR2 SYDVKM. The CDR3 nucleotides read TGTGCCAGCAGGAATCGAGCAAGCAATCAGCCCCAGCATTTT. Protein: CASRNRASNQPQHF.

In its sample, this clone is medium-sized. This chain links TRBV7-9 with TRBJ2-2, with 7 bases matching TRBD2. Per the germline V gene, CDR1 is SEHNR and CDR2 is FQNEAQ (reference sequence). V dropped 6 bases and J dropped 7; count of bases not matched to a gene: 8. The CDR3 runs 14 residues. The CDR3 loop is CASRDSGFNGELFF. For the CDR3, the DNA is TGTGCCAGCAGGGATAGCGGGTTTAACGGGGAGCTGTTTTTT.